A single sample is the source of the 30 T cell receptor beta chains below, sequenced in a study of blood T cells in healthy people across ages. Primed by a sample-barcoded 5' primer and a J-beta primer mix, a second PCR proceeded for about 7 to 11 cycles. TCRdb recomputed calls from the 5' RACE reads with MiXCR, one row per CDR3 protein. This sample has more than 650,000 distinct CDR3 sequences; roughly 24% occur once, and the top ten carry 3%. In addition, the sample was reused for a study of T cells of mothers and their children.

Input material: blood. The receptors shown here come from a boy younger than 18 in good health.

This clonotype was picked up many times. The chain is built from TRBV12-3 or TRBV12-4 and TRBJ1-4, with D unresolved. The V end lost 6 bases, the J end lost 4 bases, and 15 bases lay between the germline ends. The CDR3 sequence is 15 residues long. This CDR3 is CASSQTGPLNEKLFF. CDR3 coding DNA: TGTGCCAGCAGCCAAACCGGGCCTCTTAATGAAAAACTGTTTTTT.

This chain uses TRBV6-4 with TRBJ1-1, with unresolved D. Trimming pared 3 bases from V and 2 bases from J, leaving 7 bases between. The CDR3 contains 13 residues. The germline V gene encodes CDR1 MRHNA and CDR2 SNTAGT. DNA of the CDR3: TGTGCCAGCAGTGAGGAAAGAAACACTGAAGCTTTCTTT. Its translation is CASSEERNTEAFF.

The chain carries TRBV29-1 and TRBJ1-1, with 7 bases identical to TRBD1. V shed 8 bases, J shed 3 bases, and the junction held 6 bases outside the gene matches. Looked up from germline, CDR1 is SQVTM and CDR2 is ANQGSEA. The CDR3 runs to 12 residues. The CDR3 DNA follows: TGCAGCACACGACAGGGAGACACTGAAGCTTTCTTT. The encoded protein is CSTRQGDTEAFF.

This clonotype appeared a few times. The rearrangement uses TRBV11-2 and TRBJ2-6; D is unresolved. Germline-derived CDR1 and CDR2 are SGHAT and FQNNGV. The ends were cut back, 5 bases at V and 0 bases at J, with 8 bases in the middle. The CDR3 totals 15 residues. Written as DNA, the CDR3 is TGTGCCAGCAGCCGCCCCCCCTCTGGGGCCAACGTCCTGACTTTC. This encodes CASSRPPSGANVLTF.

This clonotype was seen only a few times. The chain has TRBV7-9 and TRBJ2-1; possibly TRBD2 for D (5 bases). The end of the DNA aligns better with TRBJ2-5, so the J call may be wrong. Germline values: CDR1 SEHNR, CDR2 FQNEAQ (reference sequence). The CDR3 extends over 15 amino acids. The CDR3 reads CASSREGFSTETQYF. In nucleotides, the CDR3 is TGTGCCAGCAGCCGAGAGGGATTCTCAACAGAGACCCAGTACTTC.

The chain uses TRBV27 and TRBJ1-2; the D gene is possibly TRBD1 (5 bases). Trimming took 5 bases from V and 7 from J, leaving 8 bases between them. The germline gives CDR1 MNHEY, CDR2 SMNVEV (reference sequence). The CDR3 has 11 residues. The CDR3 protein is CASSAGFGYTF. CDR3 bases: TGTGCCAGCAGTGCAGGGTTTGGCTACACCTTC.

This clonotype was seen a few times. This chain links TRBV2 with TRBJ1-1; 7 bases agree with TRBD1. CDR3 length: 17 residues. Unmatched junction bases numbered 12, after V lost 0 bases and J lost 5 bases. The germline V gene encodes CDR1 SNHLY and CDR2 FYNNEI. The CDR3 loop is CASSEADDGRGDTEAFF. The CDR3 region has the DNA TGTGCCAGCAGTGAAGCTGACGATGGCAGGGGGGATACTGAAGCTTTCTTT.

This clonotype has a handful of counts. The chain employs TRBV9 and TRBJ1-2; D is ambiguous. Trimming took off 3 bases at V and 1 base at J, with 13 bases between the two ends. This CDR3 spans 15 amino acids. From germline, CDR1 is SGDLS and CDR2 YYNGEE. The CDR3 here is CASSAFGRDNYGYTF. The CDR3 bases are TGTGCCAGCAGCGCCTTTGGACGGGATAACTATGGCTACACCTTC.

The CDR3 DNA reads as TGCGCCAGCAGCTCCCCCGGCGCCCCCGAGCAGTACTTC. This gives the protein CASSSPGAPEQYF. The chain couples TRBV5-1 to TRBJ2-7; D unclear. Trimming removed 3 bases from V and 6 bases from J, with 13 bases in between. The CDR3 spans 13 residues. Germline lookup yields CDR1 SGHRS and CDR2 YFSETQ.

In this sample, this clonotype turned up a few times. Its ends do not fully match the called genes, so a read error is possible. V and J are TRBV29-1 and TRBJ2-1, with TRBD2 matching over 13 bases. Per the germline V gene, CDR1 is SQVTM and CDR2 is ANQGSEA. The CDR3 loop spans 17 amino acids. CDR3: CSVEGPTSGGAVAPLLF. The CDR3 bases are TGCAGCGTTGAAGGTCCTACTAGCGGGGGGGCCGTCGCCCCTTTGCTCTTC.

The J gene is TRBJ1-2, the V gene TRBV7-9; D gene ambiguous. The CDR3 consists of 14 residues. The germline CDR1 and CDR2 sequences are SEHNR and FQNEAQ (reference sequence). Trimming left V 5 bases short and J 6 bases short, with 16 bases between. The chain's CDR3 is CASSPQVGGDGYTF. The CDR3 DNA reads as TGTGCCAGCAGCCCGCAGGTTGGAGGCGATGGCTACACCTTC.

This chain connects TRBV6-1 to TRBJ1-2; D remains unclear. CDR3 size: 16 residues. Trimming took 6 bases from V and 6 from J, leaving 23 bases between them. Germline-derived CDR1 and CDR2 are MNHNS and SASEGT. The CDR3 loop reads CASRHPLTSGSDGYTF. CDR3 in DNA: TGTGCCAGCAGACACCCTTTGACAAGCGGTAGTGATGGCTACACCTTC.

This clonotype turned up a few times. This chain links TRBV5-1 with TRBJ1-6; 8 bases are shared with TRBD1. J lost 10 bases, V lost 0 bases, and 9 bases had no gene match. The CDR3 has 16 amino acids. CDR1 is SGHRS, CDR2 YFSETQ, per germline. The DNA of the CDR3 is TGCGCCAGCAGCTTGGCCGCAGGGGGCGCGGGATCACCCCTCCACTTT. It specifies CASSLAAGGAGSPLHF.

The genes are TRBV4-1 and TRBJ2-6; a weak D match, TRBD1 (6 bases). CDR1 and CDR2 from the germline V gene are MGHRA and YSYEKL. The CDR3 spans 16 residues. The V end was cut by 4 bases, the J end by 4 bases, with 14 bases between. Here the CDR3 reads CASSPSRTAGANVLTF. CDR3 coding DNA: TGCGCCAGCAGCCCCAGCCGGACAGCCGGGGCCAACGTCCTGACTTTC.

This clonotype was seen a handful of times. The V and J genes are TRBV9 and TRBJ2-3; no reliable D call. Looked up from germline, CDR1 is SGDLS and CDR2 is YYNGEE. V was pared by 0 bases and J by 6 bases, with 14 bases between. CDR3 size: 15 residues. This chain's CDR3 is CASSVDRTHVDTQYF. CDR3 nucleotides: TGTGCCAGCAGCGTAGATCGGACCCACGTGGATACGCAGTATTTT.

In its sample, this clonotype was seen a few times. J is TRBJ2-3 and V is TRBV2, with 11 nucleotides matching TRBD1. The V and J ends lost 4 bases and 1 base, in that order; junction bases with no gene match: 4. Germline CDR1 is SNHLY and CDR2 is FYNNEI. The CDR3 length is 16 residues. The CDR3 DNA reads as TGTGCCAGCAGTGCGGACAGGGGGCTTGGCACAGATACGCAGTATTTT. This codes for CASSADRGLGTDTQYF.

This clonotype was picked up one time. The rearrangement uses TRBV4-1 and TRBJ2-7; 8 bases are a match to TRBD1. V lost 0 bases, J lost 2 bases, and 12 bases stayed unmatched. The CDR3 is 18 residues long. Germline-derived CDR1 and CDR2 are MGHRA and YSYEKL. The CDR3 DNA sequence: TGCGCCAGCAGCCAAGATTCTGTACATGGGACAGGAACCTACGAGCAGTACTTC. Amino acids: CASSQDSVHGTGTYEQYF.

This clonotype has more than one count but fewer than ten. The chain has TRBV15 and TRBJ2-7, with D possibly being TRBD2 (6 bases). Germline V gene data show CDR1 as LNHNV and CDR2 as YYDKDF (reference sequence). Trimming pared 3 bases from V and 2 bases from J, leaving 11 bases between. This CDR3 has 14 amino acids. The CDR3 DNA sequence: TGTGCCACCAGCAGGGGTGGGGGGACCTACGAGCAGTACTTC. It is translated as CATSRGGGTYEQYF.

This clonotype was found a few times. The chain employs TRBV10-3 and TRBJ2-7, with 9 nucleotides matching TRBD1. Losses at the gene ends were 3 bases for V and 1 base for J; bases not matched to a gene: 7. The CDR3 sequence is 16 residues long. From germline, CDR1 is ENHRY and CDR2 SYGVKD. The CDR3 bases are TGTGCCATCAGTGATCACGACAGGGGGTGGTCCTACGAGCAGTACTTC. Translation: CAISDHDRGWSYEQYF.

On this clonotype itself: The junction departs from the called germline gene at one end, perhaps through a read error. The chain links TRBV11-2 to TRBJ2-7; possible D gene TRBD1, 6 bases. The CDR3 has 16 residues. Germline V gene sequence: CDR1 SGHAT, CDR2 FQNNGV. DNA of the CDR3: TGTGCCAGCAGCTTAGGGCTTGGGGACATCTCCTACGAGCAGTGCTTC. It translates to CASSLGLGDISYEQCF.

The chain has TRBV29-1 and TRBJ1-2, with a possible D match to TRBD1 (5 bases). Trimming stripped 4 bases from V and 4 bases from J, with 19 bases between. In germline, CDR1 is SQVTM, CDR2 ANQGSEA. This CDR3 has 15 residues. The CDR3 sequence: CSVAWPGQVFYGYTF. The CDR3 DNA sequence: TGCAGCGTTGCCTGGCCAGGGCAGGTCTTCTATGGCTACACCTTC.

This clonotype showed up just a few times. CDR3 nucleotide sequence: TGTGCCAGTAGTCCGGCCCTGGTAGAGACCCAGTACTTC. It yields the protein CASSPALVETQYF. The J gene is TRBJ2-5, the V gene TRBV19; D unclear. The germline V gene has CDR1 LNHDA and CDR2 SQIVND (reference sequence). Trimming left V 5 bases short and J 4 bases short, with 11 bases between. The CDR3 runs 13 residues.

This clonotype has a handful of counts. The chain combines TRBV11-3 with TRBJ2-1; TRBD2 agrees at 7 bases. The CDR3 covers 16 residues. V was clipped by 0 bases and J by 7 bases; unmatched bases: 9. Per germline, CDR1 SGHNT and CDR2 YENEEA. CDR3 DNA: TGTGCCAGCAGCTTAGATCAAGGCGGGGGATGGAATGAGCAGTTCTTC. Protein sequence: CASSLDQGGGWNEQFF.

This sequence joins TRBV27 and TRBJ1-4; 7 positions agree with TRBD1. This CDR3 is built from 16 residues. Germline V lookup: CDR1 MNHEY, CDR2 SMNVEV (reference sequence). V was clipped by 5 bases and J by 4 bases; unmatched bases: 10. CDR3 residues: CASSSPHRGSNEKLFF. CDR3 in DNA: TGTGCCAGCAGTAGCCCCCACAGGGGTAGTAATGAAAAACTGTTTTTT. The whole variable domain, filled in from reference TRBV27 and TRBJ1-4, reads EAQVTQNPRYLITVTGKKLTVTCSQNMNHEYMSWYRQDPGLGLRQIYYSMNVEVTDKGDVPEGYKVSRKEKRNFPLILESPSPNQTSLYFCASSSPHRGSNEKLFFGSGTQLSVL.

As regards this clonotype: A junction end diverges from the germline sequence, so it may reflect a read error. This chain links TRBV12-3 or TRBV12-4 with TRBJ1-1; D not resolved. This CDR3 has 13 amino acids. The CDR3 DNA follows: TGTGCCTGCAGTTTCGGGGAGAACACTGAAGCTTTCTTT. It translates to CACSFGENTEAFF.

This chain joins TRBV7-9 and TRBJ1-3; 8 nucleotides match TRBD1. J lost 6 bases, V lost 6 bases, and 7 bases had no gene match. CDR1 and CDR2 from the germline V gene are SEHNR and FQNEAQ (reference sequence). This CDR3 region has 14 residues. The CDR3, as DNA: TGTGCCAGCAGTATTCCGGGACAGGAAAACACCATATATTTT. Its protein is CASSIPGQENTIYF.

This chain links TRBV2 with TRBJ1-4, with D possibly matching TRBD1 (6 bases). This CDR3 comprises 15 residues. Between the trimmed V and J ends, which lost 6 bases and 3 bases, there was a span of 14 bases. The germline V gene encodes CDR1 SNHLY and CDR2 FYNNEI. The CDR3 DNA is TGTGCCAGCAGGGATACAGGGTATTCTAATGAAAAACTGTTTTTT. Translated, it gives CASRDTGYSNEKLFF.

In its sample, this clonotype was seen a few times. The rearrangement joins TRBV15 to TRBJ2-1; possibly TRBD2 for D (6 bases). Germline V CDR1 and CDR2: LNHNV, YYDKDF (reference sequence). There are 14 residues in the CDR3. The germline V and J ends were trimmed by 0 bases and 10 bases, with 13 bases remaining between them. The CDR3 sequence is CATSRDRAGREQFF. DNA for the CDR3: TGTGCCACCAGCAGAGATAGGGCAGGGAGGGAGCAGTTCTTC.

In this sample, this clonotype turned up a few times. The CDR3 protein is CASRRQGGNGNTEAFF. CDR3 bases: TGTGCCAGCAGGCGACAGGGTGGAAATGGGAACACTGAAGCTTTCTTT. The chain links TRBV12-3 or TRBV12-4 to TRBJ1-1, with TRBD1 identical over 7 bases. V lost 6 bases and J lost 1; bases outside the gene matches: 11. The CDR3 sequence is 16 residues long.

This clonotype was seen a handful of times. The chain has TRBV10-3 and TRBJ1-1, with a tentative D call TRBD1 (5 bases). This CDR3 spans 16 amino acids. The V and J ends lost 2 bases and 0 bases respectively, with 13 bases between them. Germline lookup yields CDR1 ENHRY and CDR2 SYGVKD. CDR3 in DNA: TGTGCCATCAGTGAGCGCGCCCAGGGCATGAACACTGAAGCTTTCTTT. This sequence encodes CAISERAQGMNTEAFF.